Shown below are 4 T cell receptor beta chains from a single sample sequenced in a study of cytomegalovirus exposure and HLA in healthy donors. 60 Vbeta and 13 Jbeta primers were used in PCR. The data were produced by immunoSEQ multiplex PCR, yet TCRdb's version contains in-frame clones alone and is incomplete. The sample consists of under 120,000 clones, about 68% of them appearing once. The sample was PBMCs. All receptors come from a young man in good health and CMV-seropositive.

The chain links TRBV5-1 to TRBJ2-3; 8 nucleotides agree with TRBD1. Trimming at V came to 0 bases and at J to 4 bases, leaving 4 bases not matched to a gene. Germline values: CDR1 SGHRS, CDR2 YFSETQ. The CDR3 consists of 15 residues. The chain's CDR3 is CASSLGAGGPDTQYF. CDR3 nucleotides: TGCGCCAGCAGCTTGGGGGCAGGGGGCCCAGATACGCAGTATTTT.

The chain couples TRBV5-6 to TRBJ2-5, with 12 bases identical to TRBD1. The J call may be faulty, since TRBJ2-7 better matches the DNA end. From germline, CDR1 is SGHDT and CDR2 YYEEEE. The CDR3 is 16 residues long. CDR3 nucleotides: TGTGCCAGCAGCGACGTGCGAGGGACAGGGGGCGTCGAGCAGTACTTC. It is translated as CASSDVRGTGGVEQYF.

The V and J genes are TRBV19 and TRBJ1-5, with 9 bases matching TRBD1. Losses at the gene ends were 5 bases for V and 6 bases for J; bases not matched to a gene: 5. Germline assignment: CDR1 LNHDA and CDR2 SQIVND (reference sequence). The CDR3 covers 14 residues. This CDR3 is CASSRDRGGQPQHF. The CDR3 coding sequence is TGTGCCAGTAGTCGCGACAGGGGGGGTCAGCCCCAGCATTTT.

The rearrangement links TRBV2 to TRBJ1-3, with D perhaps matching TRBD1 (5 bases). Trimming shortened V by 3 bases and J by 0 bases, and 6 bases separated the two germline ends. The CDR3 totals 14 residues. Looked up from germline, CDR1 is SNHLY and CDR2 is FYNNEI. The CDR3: CASSEGHSGNTIYF. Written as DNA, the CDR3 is TGTGCCAGCAGTGAGGGGCACTCTGGAAACACCATATATTTT. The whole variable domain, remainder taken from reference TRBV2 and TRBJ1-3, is EPEVTQTPSHQVTQMGQEVILRCVPISNHLYFYWYRQILGQKVEFLVSFYNNEISEKSEIFDDQFSVERPDGSNFTLKIRSTKLEDSAMYFCASSEGHSGNTIYFGEGSWLTVV.